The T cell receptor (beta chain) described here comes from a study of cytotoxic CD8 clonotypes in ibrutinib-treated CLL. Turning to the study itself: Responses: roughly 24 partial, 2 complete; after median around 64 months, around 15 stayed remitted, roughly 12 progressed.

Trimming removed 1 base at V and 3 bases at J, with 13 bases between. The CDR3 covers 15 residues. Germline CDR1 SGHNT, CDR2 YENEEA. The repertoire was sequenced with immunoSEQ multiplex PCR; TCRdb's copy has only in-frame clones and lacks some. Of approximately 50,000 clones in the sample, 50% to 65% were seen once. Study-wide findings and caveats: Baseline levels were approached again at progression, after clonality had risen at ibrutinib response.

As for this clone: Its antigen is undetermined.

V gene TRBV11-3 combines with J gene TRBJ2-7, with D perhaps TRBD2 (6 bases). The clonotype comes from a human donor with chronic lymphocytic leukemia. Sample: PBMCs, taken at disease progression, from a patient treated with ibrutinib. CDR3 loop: CASSLGSSGGYEQYF. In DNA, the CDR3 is TGTGCCAGCAGCTTAGGAAGCTCCGGGGGCTACGAGCAGTACTTC.